The 18 T cell receptor beta chains in this list originate from one sample, sequenced in a study of CD8 T cells in ankylosing spondylitis. One entry per CDR3 protein results from TCRdb running MiXCR on the 5' RACE reads. Among roughly 240,000 distinct CDR3 sequences, approximately 30% were seen once, and the ten largest hold roughly 4%. The sample was blood, either unsorted or a sorted T cell fraction (not recorded which). The receptors here all came from a male donor with ankylosing spondylitis or in good health (not recorded which).

In its sample, this clonotype was seen a few times. The chain joins TRBV20-1 to TRBJ1-1; D call uncertain. V lost 4 bases to trimming and J lost 1 base, with 10 bases between them. CDR1 is DFQATT and CDR2 is SNEGSKA in the germline V gene (reference sequence). The CDR3 runs to 13 residues. The CDR3 reads CSAKGGRNTEAFF. The CDR3 coding sequence is TGCAGTGCTAAGGGAGGGAGGAACACTGAAGCTTTCTTT.

The chain uses TRBV20-1 and TRBJ1-1; TRBD1 agrees at 7 bases. The CDR3 runs to 14 residues. Germline V gives CDR1 DFQATT, CDR2 SNEGSKA (reference sequence). The junction had 8 bases not matched to a gene; V was cut back by 0 bases and J by 7 bases. The chain's CDR3 is CSARDRRGQLEAFF. The CDR3 bases are TGCAGTGCTAGAGATAGGAGGGGGCAGCTTGAAGCTTTCTTT.

This clonotype was counted between two and nine times. This CDR3 is CASSFGDRLIEQYF. The CDR3 DNA reads TGTGCCAGCAGTTTCGGGGACAGGCTTATCGAGCAGTACTTC. The chain combines TRBV12-3 or TRBV12-4 with TRBJ2-7, with 8 nucleotides matching TRBD1. This CDR3 is built from 14 residues. The J segment lost 6 bases and the V segment lost 3 bases, leaving 7 bases of the junction unmatched.

This clonotype turned up a few times. V gene TRBV29-1 combines with J gene TRBJ2-7, with TRBD2 matching over 13 bases. Trimming cost V 0 bases and J 5 bases; bases outside gene matches: 4. The CDR3 has 15 amino acids. Germline V gene lookup returns CDR1 SQVTM and CDR2 ANQGSEA. The CDR3 bases are TGCAGCGTTGAAGATGGGACTAGCGGGGTGGACGAGCAGTACTTC. Residues: CSVEDGTSGVDEQYF.

CDR3 DNA sequence: TGTGCCAGTAGACCCCAGGCAGGGGCGCAAAGCGAGCAGTACTTC. Amino acids: CASRPQAGAQSEQYF. This chain links TRBV19 with TRBJ2-7, with D possibly TRBD1 on 6 matching bases. This CDR3 is built from 15 residues. Germline V CDR1 and CDR2: LNHDA, SQIVND (reference sequence). V was pared by 6 bases and J by 6 bases, with 21 bases between.

The chain combines TRBV29-1 with TRBJ2-7; D remains unclear. Between the trimmed V and J ends, which lost 2 bases and 6 bases, there was a span of 11 bases. CDR3 length: 12 amino acids. Germline V gene data show CDR1 as SQVTM and CDR2 as ANQGSEA. This CDR3 reads CSVELAGGEQYF. Here the CDR3 DNA reads TGCAGCGTTGAACTTGCCGGCGGCGAGCAGTACTTC.

This clonotype was found a few times. V gene TRBV9 combines with J gene TRBJ2-3; D gene ambiguous. This CDR3 is built from 14 residues. From germline, CDR1 is SGDLS and CDR2 YYNGEE. Trimming removed 0 bases from V and 3 bases from J, with 8 bases in between. The CDR3 DNA reads TGTGCCAGCAGCGTAGGCACCAGGACAGATACGCAGTATTTT. Translating it yields CASSVGTRTDTQYF.

The V and J genes are TRBV3-1 and TRBJ2-7; 8 bases map to TRBD1. With 8 bases clipped from V and 0 bases from J, the junction kept 6 bases outside the gene matches. CDR3 length: 14 amino acids. Germline assignment: CDR1 LGHDT and CDR2 YNNKEL (reference sequence). The CDR3 spells CASARDRSSYEQYF. The CDR3 DNA is TGTGCCAGCGCCCGGGACAGGAGCTCCTACGAGCAGTACTTC.

This chain uses TRBV5-4 with TRBJ2-3, with TRBD2 identical over 8 bases. Germline V gene sequence: CDR1 SGHNT, CDR2 YYREEE (reference sequence). Trimming cost V 0 bases and J 6 bases; bases outside gene matches: 9. The CDR3 runs 16 residues. CDR3 DNA sequence: TGTGCCAGCAGCTTGGGGGTAGCGGGGATGTCGGATACGCAGTATTTT. It yields the protein CASSLGVAGMSDTQYF.

DNA of the CDR3: TGTGCCAGCAGTTTAGCACAGGGCTCCCAACTTGGCTACACCTTC. It codes for CASSLAQGSQLGYTF. The chain couples TRBV28 to TRBJ1-2; tentatively, D is TRBD1 (6 bases). The length of the CDR3 is 15 residues. Germline assignment: CDR1 MDHEN and CDR2 SYDVKM. Trimming left V 2 bases short and J 7 bases short, with 17 bases between.

This clonotype showed up many times. This chain joins TRBV20-1 and TRBJ1-2; D remains unclear. Trimming removed 3 bases from V and 1 base from J, with 15 bases in between. The CDR3 extends over 15 amino acids. The germline CDR1 and CDR2 sequences are DFQATT and SNEGSKA (reference sequence). DNA for the CDR3: TGCAGTGCTAGCCAGACACCTTCCGATAACTATGGCTACACCTTC. The encoded protein is CSASQTPSDNYGYTF.

In DNA form, the CDR3 reads TGCGCCAGCAGGGCCGGGACAGGAAACAATCAGCCCCAGCATTTT. This codes for CASRAGTGNNQPQHF. The gene calls are TRBV5-1 and TRBJ1-5, with 8 positions matching TRBD1. Trimming removed 5 bases from V and 3 bases from J; junction bases left unmatched: 7. CDR1 is SGHRS, CDR2 YFSETQ, per germline. The CDR3 is made up of 15 amino acids.

The CDR3 DNA is TGTGCCAGCAGTCGGGGGCCCGGGGAGCTGTTTTTT. As protein: CASSRGPGELFF. The chain uses TRBV2 and TRBJ2-2, with D perhaps being TRBD1 or TRBD2 (6 bases each). V gave up 5 bases and J gave up 6 bases, with 7 bases separating them. The CDR3 is 12 amino acids. CDR1 and CDR2 from the germline V gene are SNHLY and FYNNEI.

The chain has TRBV27 and TRBJ1-2; D gene unclear. CDR1 and CDR2 from the germline V gene are MNHEY and SMNVEV (reference sequence). This CDR3 comprises 13 residues. The V end was cut by 5 bases, the J end by 3 bases, with 10 bases between. This CDR3 reads CASSHGQDYGYTF. CDR3 coding DNA: TGTGCCAGCAGTCACGGGCAGGACTATGGCTACACCTTC.

V is TRBV7-2 and J is TRBJ1-1; D remains unclear. Trimming cost V 2 bases and J 3 bases, with 13 bases left between them. This CDR3 has 15 amino acids. The germline V gene has CDR1 SGHTA and CDR2 FQGNSA. The CDR3 loop is CASSLRNGGYTEAFF. The DNA for the CDR3 is TGTGCCAGCAGCTTAAGGAACGGAGGGTACACTGAAGCTTTCTTT.

The CDR3 DNA sequence: TGCAGTGCCCCCCCCCGGGAGTTTGGGGAGACCCAGTACTTC. Translated, it gives CSAPPREFGETQYF. This chain connects TRBV20-1 to TRBJ2-5; D is perhaps TRBD2 (6 bases). This CDR3 spans 14 amino acids. Germline lookup yields CDR1 DFQATT and CDR2 SNEGSKA (reference sequence). The V gene lost 6 bases and the J gene lost 5 bases, with 19 bases spanning the gap.

This clonotype was observed a few times. V gene TRBV29-1 combines with J gene TRBJ1-1; D is perhaps TRBD1 (5 bases). V lost 4 bases and J 7 bases, leaving 13 bases between the germline ends. The CDR3 length is 12 residues. Germline-derived CDR1 and CDR2 are SQVTM and ANQGSEA. The CDR3 region is CSVVAGGGEAFF. CDR3 nucleotides: TGCAGCGTTGTAGCGGGGGGAGGTGAAGCTTTCTTT.

The chain recombines TRBV20-1 with TRBJ2-1; unclear D gene. Per germline, CDR1 DFQATT and CDR2 SNEGSKA (reference sequence). V was shortened by 6 bases and J by 0 bases, with 9 bases between the two germline ends. This CDR3 has 13 residues. CDR3 nucleotides: TGCAGTGCCTCTCCAAGCTCCTACAATGAGCAGTTCTTC. Translated, it gives CSASPSSYNEQFF.